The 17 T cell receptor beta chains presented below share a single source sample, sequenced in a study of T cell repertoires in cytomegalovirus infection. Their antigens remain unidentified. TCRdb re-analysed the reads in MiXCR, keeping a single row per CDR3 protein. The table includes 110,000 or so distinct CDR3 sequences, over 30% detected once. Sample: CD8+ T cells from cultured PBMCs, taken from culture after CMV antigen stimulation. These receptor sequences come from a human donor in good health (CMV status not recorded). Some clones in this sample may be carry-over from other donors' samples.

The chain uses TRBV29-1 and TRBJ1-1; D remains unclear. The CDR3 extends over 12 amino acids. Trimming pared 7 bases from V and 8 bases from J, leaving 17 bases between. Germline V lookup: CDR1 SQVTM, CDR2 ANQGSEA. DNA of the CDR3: TGCAGCGGCTCCCCGGCAGGCCGGGAAGCTTTCTTT. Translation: CSGSPAGREAFF.

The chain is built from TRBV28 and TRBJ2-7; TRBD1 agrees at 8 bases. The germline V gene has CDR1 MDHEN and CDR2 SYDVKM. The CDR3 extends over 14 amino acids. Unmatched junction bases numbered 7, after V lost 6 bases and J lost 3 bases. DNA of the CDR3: TGTGCCAGCAGGTCGACAGGGGAGTACTACGAGCAGTACTTC. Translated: CASRSTGEYYEQYF.

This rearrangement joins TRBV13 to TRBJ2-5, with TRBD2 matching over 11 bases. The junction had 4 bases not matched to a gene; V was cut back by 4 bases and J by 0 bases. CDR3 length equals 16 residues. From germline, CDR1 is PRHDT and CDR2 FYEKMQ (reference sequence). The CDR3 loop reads CASSSRSGGDQETQYF. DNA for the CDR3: TGTGCCAGCAGCTCGCGTAGCGGGGGGGACCAAGAGACCCAGTACTTC.

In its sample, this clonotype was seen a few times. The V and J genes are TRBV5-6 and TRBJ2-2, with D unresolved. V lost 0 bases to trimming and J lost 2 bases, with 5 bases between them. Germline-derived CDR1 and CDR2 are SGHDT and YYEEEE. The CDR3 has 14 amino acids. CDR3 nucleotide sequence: TGTGCCAGCAGCTTGGAAGCCAACACCGGGGAGCTGTTTTTT. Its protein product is CASSLEANTGELFF.

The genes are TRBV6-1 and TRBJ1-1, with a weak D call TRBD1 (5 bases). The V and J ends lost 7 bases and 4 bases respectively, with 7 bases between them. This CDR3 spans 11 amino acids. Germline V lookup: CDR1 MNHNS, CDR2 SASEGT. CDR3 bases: TGTGCCAGCAAGCAGGGCACTGAAGCTTTCTTT. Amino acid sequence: CASKQGTEAFF.

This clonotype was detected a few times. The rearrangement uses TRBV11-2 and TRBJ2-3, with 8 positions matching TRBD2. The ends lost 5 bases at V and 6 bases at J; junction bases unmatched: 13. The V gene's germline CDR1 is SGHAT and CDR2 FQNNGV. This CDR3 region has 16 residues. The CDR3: CASSGVGRGGPDTQYF. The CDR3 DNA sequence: TGTGCCAGCAGCGGGGTGGGCCGGGGGGGCCCGGATACGCAGTATTTT.

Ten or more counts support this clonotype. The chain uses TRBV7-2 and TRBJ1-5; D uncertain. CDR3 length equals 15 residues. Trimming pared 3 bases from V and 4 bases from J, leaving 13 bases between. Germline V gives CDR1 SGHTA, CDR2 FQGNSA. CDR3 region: CASSLSSVTNQPQHF. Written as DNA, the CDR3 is TGTGCCAGCAGCTTGAGCAGCGTTACTAATCAGCCCCAGCATTTT.

The CDR3 protein is CASTAGGHGYTF. The DNA of the CDR3 is TGTGCCAGTACCGCAGGGGGCCATGGCTACACCTTC. The chain joins TRBV19 to TRBJ1-2; 8 bases align to TRBD1. With V trimmed by 7 bases and J by 6 bases, 4 bases remained unmatched. This CDR3 region has 12 residues. CDR1 and CDR2 (germline): LNHDA, SQIVND (reference sequence).

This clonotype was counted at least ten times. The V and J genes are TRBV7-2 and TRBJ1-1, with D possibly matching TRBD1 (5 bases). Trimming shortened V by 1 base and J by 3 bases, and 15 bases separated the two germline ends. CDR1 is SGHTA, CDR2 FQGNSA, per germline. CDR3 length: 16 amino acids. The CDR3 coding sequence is TGTGCCAGCAGCTTAGGTGCCGGGACCCAGGACACTGAAGCTTTCTTT. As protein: CASSLGAGTQDTEAFF.

The CDR3 spells CSARGADSYEQYF. The CDR3 DNA follows: TGCAGTGCTAGGGGGGCCGACTCCTACGAGCAGTACTTC. This chain connects TRBV20-1 to TRBJ2-7; possible D gene TRBD1, 6 bases. The germline V gene has CDR1 DFQATT and CDR2 SNEGSKA (reference sequence). Trimming took off 3 bases at V and 0 bases at J, with 9 bases between the two ends. This CDR3 comprises 13 residues.

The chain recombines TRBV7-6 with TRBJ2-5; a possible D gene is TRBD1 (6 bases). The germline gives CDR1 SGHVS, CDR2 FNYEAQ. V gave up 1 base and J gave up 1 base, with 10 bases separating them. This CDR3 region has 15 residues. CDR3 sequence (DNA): TGTGCCAGCAGCTTAGTGGGGGCGCTCCAAGAGACCCAGTACTTC. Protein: CASSLVGALQETQYF.

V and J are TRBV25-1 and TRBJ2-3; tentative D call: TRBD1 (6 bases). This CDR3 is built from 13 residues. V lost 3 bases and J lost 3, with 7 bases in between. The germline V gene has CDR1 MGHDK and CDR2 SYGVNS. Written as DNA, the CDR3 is TGTGCCAGCAGTGACAGGGGTACAGATACGCAGTATTTT. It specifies CASSDRGTDTQYF.

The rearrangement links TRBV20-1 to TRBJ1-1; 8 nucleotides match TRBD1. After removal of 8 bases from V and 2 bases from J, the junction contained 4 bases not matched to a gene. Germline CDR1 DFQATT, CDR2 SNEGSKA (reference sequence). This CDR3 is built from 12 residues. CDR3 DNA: TGCAGTACGACAGGGGCAAACACTGAAGCTTTCTTT. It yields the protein CSTTGANTEAFF.

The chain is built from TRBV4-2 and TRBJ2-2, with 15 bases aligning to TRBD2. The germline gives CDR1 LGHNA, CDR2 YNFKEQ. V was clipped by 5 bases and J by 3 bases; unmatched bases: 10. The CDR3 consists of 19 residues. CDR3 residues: CASSGRTSGGDRDTGELFF. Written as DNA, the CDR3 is TGTGCCAGCAGCGGAAGGACTAGCGGGGGGGACCGGGACACCGGGGAGCTGTTTTTT.

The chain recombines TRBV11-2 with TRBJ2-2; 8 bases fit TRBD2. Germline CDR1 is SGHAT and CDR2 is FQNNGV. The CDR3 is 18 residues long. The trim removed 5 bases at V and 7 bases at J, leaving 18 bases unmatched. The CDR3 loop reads CASSPQGAGGLLRGELFF. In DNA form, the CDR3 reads TGTGCCAGCAGCCCCCAAGGGGCGGGGGGCCTCCTGCGCGGGGAGCTGTTTTTT.

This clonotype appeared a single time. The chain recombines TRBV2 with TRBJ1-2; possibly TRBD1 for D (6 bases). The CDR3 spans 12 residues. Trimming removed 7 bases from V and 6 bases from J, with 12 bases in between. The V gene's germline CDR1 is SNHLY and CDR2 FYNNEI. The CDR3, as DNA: TGTGCCAGCACCGCCGACAGGAATGGCTACACCTTC. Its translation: CASTADRNGYTF.

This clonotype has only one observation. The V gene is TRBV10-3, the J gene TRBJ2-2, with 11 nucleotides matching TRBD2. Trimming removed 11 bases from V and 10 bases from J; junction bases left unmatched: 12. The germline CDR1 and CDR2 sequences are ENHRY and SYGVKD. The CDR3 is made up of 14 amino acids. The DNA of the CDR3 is TGTGCCGCAACTAGCGGGGGCCCCGGCCTGGAGCTGTTTTTT. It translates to CAATSGGPGLELFF.